One and the same sample provided the 2 T cell receptor beta chains below, sequenced in a study of cytomegalovirus exposure and HLA in healthy donors. The study ran its PCR with 60 Vbeta and 13 Jbeta primers. TCRdb keeps only in-frame clones here, not all; method: immunoSEQ multiplex PCR. Here the sample spans some 170,000 clones, about three quarters being singletons. The sequencing sample was made of PBMCs. These TCRs come from a man in his forties in good health and CMV-seropositive.

The gene calls are TRBV25-1 and TRBJ2-1; tentatively, D is TRBD1 (8 bases). V dropped 10 bases and J dropped 7 bases, with 17 bases sitting between them. This CDR3 has 13 amino acids. Per the germline V gene, CDR1 is MGHDK and CDR2 is SYGVNS. This chain's CDR3 is CATLQGGRNEQFF. The CDR3 nucleotides are TGTGCCACCTTACAGGGGGGGAGAAATGAGCAGTTCTTC.

The chain links TRBV23-1 to TRBJ1-5; D is ambiguous. TRBV23-1 falls under the ORF class, with uncertain function. The germline V and J ends were trimmed by 4 bases and 0 bases, with 7 bases remaining between them. This CDR3 is built from 14 residues. The CDR3 DNA reads as TGCGCCAGCAGTCGACCAGGTAGCAATCAGCCCCAGCATTTT. Translating gives CASSRPGSNQPQHF.